The clone carrying this TCR beta chain has just a few counts. Its target is unknown. Treatment indicated: skin biopsy from PPD injection site in Mantoux-positive individual. A UMI-containing oligonucleotide was joined by 3' ligation to the TCR cDNA template. Unsorted total RNA, roughly 1 to 1,100 ng, was DNase treated before reverse transcription. The length of the CDR3 is 13 residues. Trimming pared 3 bases from V and 8 bases from J, leaving 16 bases between. Germline V gene data show CDR1 as GTSNPN and CDR2 as SVGIG (reference sequence). The SP2 primer and nested alpha and beta constant region primers amplified ligated cDNA in four rounds. A single record per CDR3 protein comes from TCRdb applying MiXCR to the UMI-ligation and nested PCR reads. Of tens of thousands of distinct CDR3 sequences listed, 6% are singletons. These data come from a study of naive and memory T cell subsets. Whole-study findings and limits: This RNA-based method may be sensitive to activation-related transcript changes. TCRs were reportedly recovered from both biopsy types, mostly tuberculin test sites.

V gene TRBV30 combines with J gene TRBJ1-2, with D uncertain. The sample consisted of skin, taken from a tuberculin skin test site. The source of this sequence is an adult in good health. This chain's CDR3 is CAWSSTPIRGYTF. The CDR3 DNA reads as TGTGCCTGGAGCTCGACCCCGATTAGGGGCTACACCTTC.